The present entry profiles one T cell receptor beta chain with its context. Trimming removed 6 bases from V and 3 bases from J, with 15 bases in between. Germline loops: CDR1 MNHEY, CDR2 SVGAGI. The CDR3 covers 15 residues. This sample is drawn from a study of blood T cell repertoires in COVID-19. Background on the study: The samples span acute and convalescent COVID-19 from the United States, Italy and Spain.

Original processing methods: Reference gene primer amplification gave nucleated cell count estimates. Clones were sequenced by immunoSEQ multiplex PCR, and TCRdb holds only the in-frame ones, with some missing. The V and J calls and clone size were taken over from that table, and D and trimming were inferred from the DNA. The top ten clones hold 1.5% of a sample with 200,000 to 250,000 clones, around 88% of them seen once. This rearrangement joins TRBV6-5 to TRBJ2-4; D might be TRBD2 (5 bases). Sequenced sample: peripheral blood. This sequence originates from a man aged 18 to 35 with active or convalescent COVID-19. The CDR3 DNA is TGTGCCAGCAGGAGGGCCCTCGGGGTCAAAAACATTCAGTACTTC. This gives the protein CASRRALGVKNIQYF.